This T cell receptor beta chain was documented in a study of preoperative IRX-2 immunotherapy in early breast cancer. CDR3 length: 14 residues. Germline V CDR1 and CDR2: MDHEN, SYDVKM. Trimming shortened V by 3 bases and J by 9 bases, and 17 bases separated the two germline ends. As for treatment: preoperative locoregional IRX-2 cytokine immunotherapy. Sequencing used immunoSEQ multiplex PCR; TCRdb keeps in-frame clones, though not all of them. The sample has roughly 99,000 clones, 75% to 90% seen once. The specimen comprised tumor tissue, sampled after IRX-2 immunotherapy. The chain uses TRBV28 and TRBJ1-2; the D gene is possibly TRBD1 (6 bases). This receptor was obtained from a human donor with breast cancer. CDR3 sequence reads: CASSLPGAVLSYTF. CDR3 coding DNA: TGTGCCAGCAGTTTGCCAGGGGCCGTATTAAGCTACACCTTC.